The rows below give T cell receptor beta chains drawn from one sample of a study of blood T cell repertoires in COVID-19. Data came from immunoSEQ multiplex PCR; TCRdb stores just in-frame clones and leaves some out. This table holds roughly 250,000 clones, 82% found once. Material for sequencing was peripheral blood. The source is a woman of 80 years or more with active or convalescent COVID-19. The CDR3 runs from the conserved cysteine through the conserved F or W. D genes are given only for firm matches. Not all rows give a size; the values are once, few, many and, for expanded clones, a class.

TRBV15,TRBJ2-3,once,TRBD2,TGTGCCACCAGCGCCCGGGACTATACCACAGATACGCAGTATTTT,CATSARDYTTDTQYF
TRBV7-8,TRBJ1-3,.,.,TGTGCCAGCAGCCTTGGCAGGGTTTTGGGAAACACCATATATTTT,CASSLGRVLGNTIYF
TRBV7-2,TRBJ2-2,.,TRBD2,TGTGCCAGCAGACCTAGACTAGCGGGGGCCGGGGAGCTGTTTTTT,CASRPRLAGAGELFF
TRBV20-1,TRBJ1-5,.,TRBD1,TGCAGTGCTAGTCGACAGGGCGGACAGCCCCAGCATTTT,CSASRQGGQPQHF
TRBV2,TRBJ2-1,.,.,TGTGCCAGCAAGGCAGGGGAGGGTATGGAAGGTGAGCAGTTCTTC,CASKAGEGMEGEQFF
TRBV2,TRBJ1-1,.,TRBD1,TGTGCCAGCAGCCGACAGGGGACTGAAGCTTTCTTT,CASSRQGTEAFF
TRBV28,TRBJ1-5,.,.,TGTGCCAGCAGTCCAACCGGGTCGGGGAATAGCAATCAGCCCCAGCATTTT,CASSPTGSGNSNQPQHF
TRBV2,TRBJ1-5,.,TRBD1,TGTGCCAGCAGCGAGGGACAGGGGGCTAACCAGCCCCAGCATTTT,CASSEGQGANQPQHF
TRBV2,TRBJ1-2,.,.,TGTGCCAGCAGTGCCTTTAGGGGCGGCTACACCTTC,CASSAFRGGYTF
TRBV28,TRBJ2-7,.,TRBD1,TGTGCCAGCAGTAGGGACAGGGGGCGAGGCTTGGACTACGAGCAGTACTTC,CASSRDRGRGLDYEQYF
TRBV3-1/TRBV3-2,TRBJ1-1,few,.,TGTGCCGTGCGGGGCGACACTGAAGCTTTCTTT,CAVRGDTEAFF
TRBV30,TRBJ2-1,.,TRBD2,TGTGCCTGGAGTGTACCCCCCCTAGCGGGTCCTTGGGCCTCCTACAATGAGCAGTTCTTC,CAWSVPPLAGPWASYNEQFF
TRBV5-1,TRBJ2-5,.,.,TGCGCCAGCTCCCGAGGAAGTCAAGAGACCCAGTACTTC,CASSRGSQETQYF
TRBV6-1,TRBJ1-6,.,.,TGTGCCAGCAGTGAAGTAGAGGCACGCTCACCCCTCCACTTT,CASSEVEARSPLHF
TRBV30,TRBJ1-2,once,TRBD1,TGTGCCTGGAGTGTTGTAAGGGGACAGGGAAGCTACACCTTC,CAWSVVRGQGSYTF
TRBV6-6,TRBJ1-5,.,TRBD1,TGTGCCAGCAGCCCGGACAGGTATAGCAATCAGCCCCAGCATTTT,CASSPDRYSNQPQHF
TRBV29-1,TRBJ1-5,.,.,TGCAGCGTTGGCGGGGGGGTGAGTGATAGCAATCAGCCCCAGCATTTT,CSVGGGVSDSNQPQHF
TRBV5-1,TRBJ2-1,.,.,TGCGCCAGCAGCTTGGTAGGGGGGGCAGGTGAGCAGTTCTTC,CASSLVGGAGEQFF
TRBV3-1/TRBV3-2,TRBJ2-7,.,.,TGTGCCAGCAGCCAAGTCCCAGTCGAGCAGTACTTC,CASSQVPVEQYF
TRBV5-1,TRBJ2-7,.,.,TGCGCCAGCAGCTTGGAATTGAGGGTCCACGAGCAGTACTTC,CASSLELRVHEQYF
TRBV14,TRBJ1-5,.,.,TGTGCCAGCAGCCAGGGGCTAAATCAGCCCCAGCATTTT,CASSQGLNQPQHF
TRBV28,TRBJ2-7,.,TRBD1,TGTGCCAGCAGTTTATATGGGACAGTTGGAATTTTCGAGCAGTACTTC,CASSLYGTVGIFEQYF
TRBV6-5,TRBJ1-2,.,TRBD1,TGTGCCAGCAGTTACTGGGACAGGGGAGACTATGGCTACACCTTC,CASSYWDRGDYGYTF
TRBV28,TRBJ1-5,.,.,TGTGCCTCCCGGGGCAATCAGCCCCAGCATTTT,CASRGNQPQHF
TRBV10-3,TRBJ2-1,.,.,TGTGCCATCAGTGAGTCAGACTATCCGGTAGTCTTC,CAISESDYPVVF
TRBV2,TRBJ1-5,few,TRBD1,TGTGCCAGCAGCGGACCAGGGGGCGATCAGCCCCAGCATTTT,CASSGPGGDQPQHF
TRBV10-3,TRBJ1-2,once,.,TGTGCCATCAGTGGGAGGGCTGATGGCTACACCTTC,CAISGRADGYTF
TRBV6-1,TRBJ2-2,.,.,TGTGCCAGCAGTGAAGTTTACAGGGTACGCGCGAACACCGGGGAGCTGTTTTTT,CASSEVYRVRANTGELFF
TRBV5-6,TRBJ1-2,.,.,TGTGCCAGCAGCTTGGAGAGGAGCAACTATGGCTACACCTTC,CASSLERSNYGYTF
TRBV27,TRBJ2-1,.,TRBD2,TGTGCCAGCAGTTCGTACGGGGGGAACTACAATGAGCAGTTCTTC,CASSSYGGNYNEQFF
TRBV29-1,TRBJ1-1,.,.,TGCAGCGTTGAAGATCATCGGGACACTGAAGCTTTCTTT,CSVEDHRDTEAFF
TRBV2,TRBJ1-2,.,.,TGTGCGCGGGGCGGTAGGGGGGGCAACTATGGCTACACCTTC,CARGGRGGNYGYTF
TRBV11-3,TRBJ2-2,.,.,TGTGCCAGCAGCCGAGGGACTAACACCGGGGAGCTGTTTTTT,CASSRGTNTGELFF
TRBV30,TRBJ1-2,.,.,TGTGCCTGGAGTGTACTGGGCAGGGGCTATGGCTACACCTTC,CAWSVLGRGYGYTF
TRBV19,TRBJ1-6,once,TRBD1,TGTGCCAGTAGTATCCAGAGGGGGCTGAATTCACCCCTCCACTTT,CASSIQRGLNSPLHF